Below, 29 T cell receptor beta chains from the same sample are listed, as sequenced in a study of blood T cells in healthy people across ages. Using a J-beta primer mix together with a sample-barcoded 5' primer, a second PCR was run for roughly 6 to 12 cycles. TCRdb re-analysed the 5' RACE reads in MiXCR, keeping a single row per CDR3 protein. The table records about 1,500,000 distinct CDR3 sequences, 42% of them present only once. What was sequenced was blood. The receptors shown here come from a woman aged 18-30 years in good health.

The V gene is TRBV6-1, the J gene TRBJ2-7; 12 positions agree with TRBD2. CDR3 length: 16 residues. CDR1 is MNHNS, CDR2 SASEGT, per germline. After removal of 2 bases from V and 0 bases from J, the junction contained 2 bases not matched to a gene. The CDR3 loop reads CASSELAGGPSYEQYF. The CDR3 nucleotides are TGTGCCAGCAGTGAACTAGCGGGGGGGCCCTCCTACGAGCAGTACTTC.

This clonotype has more than one count but fewer than ten. V is TRBV7-9 and J is TRBJ1-2; 8 nucleotides agree with TRBD1. This CDR3 has 16 amino acids. Germline trimming cut 5 bases from V and 6 bases from J; bases unmatched to any gene: 14. Germline CDR1 reads SEHNR; CDR2 reads FQNEAQ (reference sequence). The CDR3 bases are TGTGCCAGCAGCCAAAACACCGGGACAGGCCGGAATGGCTACACCTTC. It translates to CASSQNTGTGRNGYTF.

This chain connects TRBV4-2 to TRBJ2-1; D might be TRBD1 or TRBD2, each matching 5 bases. The CDR3 length is 14 residues. The germline gives CDR1 LGHNA, CDR2 YNFKEQ. V was cut by 3 bases and J by 13 bases, with 19 bases left in between. The CDR3 protein is CASSQFFSMGTQFF. Here the CDR3 DNA reads TGTGCCAGCAGCCAGTTTTTTAGTATGGGGACCCAGTTCTTC.

This clonotype was seen only a few times. This sequence joins TRBV7-6 and TRBJ2-7; 11 bases are a match to TRBD2. Germline V gene data show CDR1 as SGHVS and CDR2 as FNYEAQ. V dropped 6 bases and J dropped 5; count of bases not matched to a gene: 9. CDR3 size: 15 residues. The CDR3 protein is CASSSLAGEEDEQYF. CDR3 coding DNA: TGTGCCAGCAGTTCACTAGCGGGAGAAGAGGACGAGCAGTACTTC.

The chain has TRBV5-6 and TRBJ1-2, with TRBD1 matching 7 bases. Germline V lookup: CDR1 SGHDT, CDR2 YYEEEE. The CDR3 covers 16 residues. V dropped 3 bases and J dropped 8; count of bases not matched to a gene: 16. CDR3 sequence reads: CASSSFGQAYKVGYTF. DNA of the CDR3: TGTGCCAGCAGCTCCTTTGGACAGGCTTATAAGGTCGGCTACACCTTC.

The rearrangement uses TRBV5-5 and TRBJ1-4; 8 bases fit TRBD1. In germline, CDR1 is SGHKS, CDR2 YYEKEE (reference sequence). The V gene end was trimmed by 4 bases and the J gene end by 11 bases; junction bases not matched to a gene: 19. The CDR3 sequence is 17 residues long. CDR3 loop: CASSPGQGRFDLEKLFF. CDR3 sequence (DNA): TGTGCCAGCAGCCCCGGACAGGGTAGGTTTGATTTGGAGAAACTGTTTTTT.

V usage is TRBV20-1 and J usage is TRBJ1-2, with D possibly matching TRBD1 (5 bases). In germline, CDR1 is DFQATT, CDR2 SNEGSKA (reference sequence). The CDR3 length is 14 residues. Trimming took off 6 bases at V and 8 bases at J, with 22 bases between the two ends. The CDR3 loop reads CSAVRDPRGDGYTF. As DNA, the CDR3 is TGCAGTGCGGTCCGGGACCCGAGGGGCGACGGCTACACCTTC.

This clonotype was counted a few times. J is TRBJ2-3 and V is TRBV3-1, with 10 bases aligning to TRBD2. The CDR3 has 14 residues. Trimming at V came to 0 bases and at J to 11 bases, leaving 5 bases not matched to a gene. Germline V gives CDR1 LGHDT, CDR2 YNNKEL (reference sequence). The CDR3 region has the DNA TGTGCCAGCAGCCAAGACGGCCTAGCGGGAGAGCAGTATTTT. Protein: CASSQDGLAGEQYF.

The chain joins TRBV9 to TRBJ1-1; tentative D call: TRBD1 (5 bases). This CDR3 contains 15 residues. Germline V CDR1 and CDR2: SGDLS, YYNGEE. V was cut by 0 bases and J by 0 bases, with 9 bases left in between. The CDR3 DNA reads as TGTGCCAGCAGCGTAGGGGGCCCAGTGAACACTGAAGCTTTCTTT. It codes for CASSVGGPVNTEAFF.

This clonotype was seen more than once but under ten times. This chain joins TRBV24-1 and TRBJ2-1; D is possibly TRBD1 (6 bases). Trimming pared 1 base from V and 7 bases from J, leaving 16 bases between. Germline V lookup: CDR1 KGHDR, CDR2 SFDVKD. This CDR3 region has 16 residues. This chain's CDR3 is CATSDFPSGTPNEQFF. The CDR3 bases are TGTGCCACCAGTGATTTCCCTTCCGGGACACCAAATGAGCAGTTCTTC.

The rearrangement joins TRBV12-3 or TRBV12-4 to TRBJ2-2; 9 nucleotides align to TRBD2. V trimming: 5 bases; J trimming: 3 bases; junction bases outside the gene matches: 4. The CDR3 runs to 15 residues. CDR3 protein: CASSRGRADTGELFF. The CDR3 DNA reads as TGTGCCAGCAGTCGCGGGAGGGCGGACACCGGGGAGCTGTTTTTT.

The gene calls are TRBV28 and TRBJ2-7, with D perhaps matching TRBD1 (6 bases). Trimming stripped 5 bases from V and 4 bases from J, with 15 bases between. Germline V gene sequence: CDR1 MDHEN, CDR2 SYDVKM. The CDR3 sequence is 14 residues long. CDR3 in amino acids: CASSPRYRAYEQYF. The DNA of the CDR3 is TGTGCCAGCAGTCCGCGATACAGGGCGTACGAGCAGTACTTC.

For the CDR3, the DNA is TGCGCCAGCAGCTTGACAGGGGCCGGCACCGGGGAGCTGTTTTTT. Amino acid sequence: CASSLTGAGTGELFF. This chain links TRBV5-1 with TRBJ2-2; 7 nucleotides agree with TRBD1. The V segment lost 1 base and the J segment 4 bases; nucleotides outside the gene matches: 4. The CDR3 covers 15 residues. Germline CDR1 SGHRS, CDR2 YFSETQ.

The chain joins TRBV3-1 to TRBJ2-1; D may be TRBD2 (5 bases). The V end lost 0 bases, the J end lost 10 bases, and 16 bases lay between the germline ends. The CDR3 loop spans 15 amino acids. Looked up from germline, CDR1 is LGHDT and CDR2 is YNNKEL (reference sequence). This CDR3 is CASSQDYLRGDEQFF. CDR3 DNA sequence: TGTGCCAGCAGCCAAGATTATTTACGGGGAGACGAGCAGTTCTTC.

This clonotype was observed a few times. The CDR3 DNA reads TGTGCCAGCACTGGGCTAGCGGGGGGCACAGATACGCAGTATTTT. This codes for CASTGLAGGTDTQYF. The chain joins TRBV12-3 or TRBV12-4 to TRBJ2-3, with 10 bases lining up with TRBD2. CDR3 length: 15 residues. With 7 bases clipped from V and 1 base from J, the junction kept 5 bases outside the gene matches.

The chain links TRBV7-9 to TRBJ1-2; D uncertain. Trimming took off 3 bases at V and 5 bases at J, with 19 bases between the two ends. CDR1 and CDR2 (germline): SEHNR, FQNEAQ (reference sequence). This CDR3 has 16 residues. Here the CDR3 reads CASSLDPIGEGYGYTF. The CDR3 DNA sequence: TGTGCCAGCAGCTTGGACCCTATCGGGGAGGGTTATGGCTACACCTTC.

Turning to this clonotype: One end of the junction is discordant with germline, which a read error may explain. The chain combines TRBV27 with TRBJ1-2; D is undetermined. The CDR3 length is 16 residues. In germline, CDR1 is MNHEY, CDR2 SMNVEV (reference sequence). Written as DNA, the CDR3 is TGTGCCAACAGTCCCTGGGCGGGCGCCGCTAACTATGGCTACACCTTC. This sequence encodes CANSPWAGAANYGYTF.

This chain joins TRBV6-6 and TRBJ1-1; 7 positions match TRBD1. This CDR3 is built from 15 residues. The V segment lost 6 bases and the J segment 4 bases; nucleotides outside the gene matches: 11. Germline lookup yields CDR1 MNHNY and CDR2 SVGAGI (reference sequence). The DNA for the CDR3 is TGTGCCAGCAGCCGGACGACAGGGAGGGTCACTGAAGCTTTCTTT. Protein sequence: CASSRTTGRVTEAFF.

This chain connects TRBV27 to TRBJ2-1, with D hard to call. Germline CDR1 reads MNHEY; CDR2 reads SMNVEV (reference sequence). The V gene lost 4 bases and the J gene lost 5 bases, with 9 bases spanning the gap. CDR3 length: 13 residues. CDR3 amino acids: CASSWATNNEQFF. The CDR3 nucleotides read TGTGCCAGCAGTTGGGCTACTAACAATGAGCAGTTCTTC.

The J gene is TRBJ1-1, the V gene TRBV4-2; D gene unclear. V was pared by 1 base and J by 1 base, with 13 bases between. This CDR3 region has 16 residues. Germline V lookup: CDR1 LGHNA, CDR2 YNFKEQ. Here the CDR3 DNA reads TGTGCCAGCAGCCAAGGCGCTGGACCAAAGAACACTGAAGCTTTCTTT. This encodes CASSQGAGPKNTEAFF.

The chain combines TRBV7-9 with TRBJ2-7; a weak D match, TRBD2 (5 bases). The J call may be incorrect, as the DNA end agrees better with TRBJ2-5. The CDR3 spans 15 residues. Germline V lookup: CDR1 SEHNR, CDR2 FQNEAQ (reference sequence). The CDR3 sequence is CASSPEGGHQETQYF. For the CDR3, the DNA is TGTGCCAGCAGCCCAGAAGGAGGTCACCAAGAGACCCAGTACTTC.

This clonotype was picked up a small number of times. The J gene is TRBJ1-5, the V gene TRBV20-1; TRBD1 is a possible D gene (5 bases). Trimming took 3 bases from V and 2 from J, leaving 14 bases between them. The V gene's germline CDR1 is DFQATT and CDR2 SNEGSKA (reference sequence). The CDR3 covers 15 residues. The CDR3 protein is CSASNGGYGNQPQHF. The DNA for the CDR3 is TGCAGTGCTAGCAACGGGGGGTACGGCAATCAGCCCCAGCATTTT.

V gene TRBV2 combines with J gene TRBJ1-1, with D unclear. Germline V gene sequence: CDR1 SNHLY, CDR2 FYNNEI. The CDR3 is made up of 13 amino acids. V was trimmed by 7 bases and J by 0 bases, leaving 9 bases between them. CDR3 protein: CASKVLMNTEAFF. Written as DNA, the CDR3 is TGTGCCAGCAAGGTACTCATGAACACTGAAGCTTTCTTT.

At least ten counts were recorded for this clonotype. The genes are TRBV7-2 and TRBJ2-1; D tentatively fits TRBD1 or TRBD2 (6 bases each). CDR1 SGHTA and CDR2 FQGNSA come from the germline V gene. Trimming pared 6 bases from V and 8 bases from J, leaving 23 bases between. This CDR3 is built from 16 residues. The CDR3 sequence is CASRTDPLRGQDEQFF. CDR3 sequence (DNA): TGTGCCAGCAGAACGGACCCCCTCCGGGGGCAAGATGAGCAGTTCTTC.

This rearrangement joins TRBV28 to TRBJ1-4; D is possibly TRBD1 (6 bases). Looked up from germline, CDR1 is MDHEN and CDR2 is SYDVKM. The CDR3 contains 14 residues. V was pared by 6 bases and J by 8 bases, with 16 bases between. CDR3 region: CASSLLGAREKLFF. CDR3 DNA: TGTGCCAGCAGCCTGCTGGGGGCGAGGGAAAAACTGTTTTTT.

This clonotype was observed a few times. V gene TRBV9 combines with J gene TRBJ2-6; 7 nucleotides line up with TRBD1. The CDR3 totals 17 residues. The V and J ends lost 6 bases and 2 bases, in that order; junction bases with no gene match: 11. Germline V gene data show CDR1 as SGDLS and CDR2 as YYNGEE. The CDR3: CASTETLGGPGANVLTF. The CDR3 DNA sequence: TGTGCCAGCACCGAGACCTTAGGGGGCCCTGGGGCCAACGTCCTGACTTTC.

This chain connects TRBV9 to TRBJ1-1, with unresolved D. Trimming pared 0 bases from V and 1 base from J, leaving 10 bases between. The CDR3 is 15 residues long. Looked up from germline, CDR1 is SGDLS and CDR2 is YYNGEE. In nucleotides, the CDR3 is TGTGCCAGCAGCGTAGAGCCCCAAGGGAACACTGAAGCTTTCTTT. It is translated as CASSVEPQGNTEAFF.

This clonotype was seen a handful of times. The chain combines TRBV20-1 with TRBJ2-2; the D gene is possibly TRBD2 (5 bases). Germline V gives CDR1 DFQATT, CDR2 SNEGSKA (reference sequence). CDR3 length equals 15 residues. V lost 5 bases to trimming and J lost 6 bases, with 19 bases between them. In DNA, the CDR3 is TGCAGTGCTTATTCTAGCAATAAGAGGTCCGGGGAGCTGTTTTTT. This gives the protein CSAYSSNKRSGELFF.

This clonotype was detected only a few times. The chain is built from TRBV6-2 or TRBV6-3 and TRBJ1-2; TRBD1 aligns across 7 bases. The CDR3 contains 16 residues. Germline CDR1 MNHEY, CDR2 SVGEGT. The ends lost 5 bases at V and 2 bases at J; junction bases unmatched: 11. CDR3: CASSTKQGGGNYGYTF. DNA for the CDR3: TGTGCCAGCAGTACCAAGCAAGGAGGGGGCAACTATGGCTACACCTTC.